This T cell receptor (beta chain) was retrieved from a study of T-cell reconstitution after alpha-beta-depleted transplantation in children. Study-level results: It was reported that alpha-beta T cells came from several hundred expanded graft clones (about two months after transplant).

The CDR3 is 13 residues long. Trimming removed 3 bases from V and 7 bases from J, with 13 bases in between. Germline V gene lookup returns CDR1 MNHEY and CDR2 SMNVEV (reference sequence). Unique molecular identifiers were incorporated when the TCRbeta library was constructed. A single record per CDR3 protein comes from TCRdb applying MiXCR to the PCR reads. The sample yields about 460,000 distinct CDR3 sequences, roughly a tenth seen once. In its sample, this clonotype was seen many times. Antigen: not known. The sequencing used PBMCs, collected before TCRalphabeta/CD19-depleted stem cell transplant. This chain uses TRBV27 with TRBJ2-7; TRBD1 is a possible D gene (6 bases). The sequence derives from a child younger than 10 with inherited bone marrow failure, due to receive a stem cell transplant. CDR3 protein: CASSLQGKQEQYF. The CDR3 DNA reads as TGTGCCAGCAGTTTGCAGGGGAAGCAGGAGCAGTACTTC.